This T cell receptor beta chain was documented in a study of T cell changes during pregnancy in multiple sclerosis. Assay: immunoSEQ multiplex PCR; the TCRdb copy retains only in-frame clones and omits some. Of some 49,000 clones listed, roughly 89% were seen once; the top ten hold 5.1%. This CDR3 region has 14 residues. Germline lookup yields CDR1 SGHTA and CDR2 FQGNSA. The V gene end was trimmed by 7 bases and the J gene end by 2 bases; junction bases not matched to a gene: 5. The sequence was collected from a female donor in good health, enrolled as a control in a pregnancy study. The sequencing used peripheral blood, collected after pregnancy. This chain connects TRBV7-2 to TRBJ1-1; 9 nucleotides match TRBD1. The CDR3 here is CASNHRGRNTEAFF. The CDR3 DNA follows: TGTGCCAGCAACCACAGGGGGCGAAACACTGAAGCTTTCTTT.